The entry that follows covers one TCR beta chain sequence. This sample is drawn from a study of blood T cell repertoires in COVID-19. Background on the study: There were acute and convalescent COVID-19 samples, and they came from the United States, Italy and Spain. Sample material is recorded as cDNA or gDNA derived from T cells, B-cell-depleted T cells, or PBMCs.

Original analysis: For nucleated cells, counts were estimated from reference gene primer amplification. Profiled with immunoSEQ multiplex PCR; TCRdb holds only in-frame clones, not every one. V, J and clone size are those of that table, while D and trimming were read from the DNA. This sample has 120,000 or so clones; 80% occur once, and the top ten carry 20% to 25%. V lost 0 bases to trimming and J lost 1 base, with 11 bases between them. The length of the CDR3 is 16 residues. Germline V gene data show CDR1 as SGHTA and CDR2 as FQGNSA. The chain uses TRBV7-2 and TRBJ2-3; a weak D match, TRBD2 (6 bases). This TCR came from a human donor in a cohort sampled during active COVID-19. Sequencing was carried out using peripheral blood. Here the CDR3 DNA reads TGTGCCAGCAGCTTAGCGGTGGGAGGTGGCACAGATACGCAGTATTTT. The encoded protein is CASSLAVGGGTDTQYF.